This T cell receptor (beta chain) came from a study of brain T cells in children with intractable seizures. CDR1 and CDR2 from the germline V gene are MNHEY and SVGAGI. Trimming shortened V by 6 bases and J by 5 bases, and 10 bases separated the two germline ends. This CDR3 has 13 residues. The protocol was immunoSEQ multiplex PCR, while the TCRdb copy is restricted to in-frame clones and leaves out a portion. The repertoire holds around 80,000 clones, with around nine tenths as singletons. The input for sequencing was peripheral blood, taken at surgery. V is TRBV6-5 and J is TRBJ1-4; the D gene is possibly TRBD1 (5 bases). The TCR originated in a girl aged 2 to 10 with Rasmussen encephalitis and intractable seizures. CDR3 region: CASSGTFNEKLFF. The CDR3, as DNA: TGTGCCAGCAGCGGGACCTTCAATGAAAAACTGTTTTTT.